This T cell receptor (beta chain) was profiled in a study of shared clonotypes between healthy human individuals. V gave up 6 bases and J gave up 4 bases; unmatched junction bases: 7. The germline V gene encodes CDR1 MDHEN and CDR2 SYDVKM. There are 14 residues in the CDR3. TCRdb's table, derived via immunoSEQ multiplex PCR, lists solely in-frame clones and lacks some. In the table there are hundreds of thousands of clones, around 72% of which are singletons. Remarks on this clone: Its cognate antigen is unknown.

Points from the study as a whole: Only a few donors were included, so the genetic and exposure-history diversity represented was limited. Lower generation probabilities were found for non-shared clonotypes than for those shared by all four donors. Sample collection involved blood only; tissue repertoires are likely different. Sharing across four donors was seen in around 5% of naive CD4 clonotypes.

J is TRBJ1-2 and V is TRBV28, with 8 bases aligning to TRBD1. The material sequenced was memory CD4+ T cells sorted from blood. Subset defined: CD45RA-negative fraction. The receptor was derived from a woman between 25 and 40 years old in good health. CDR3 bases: TGTGCCAGCAGCACCCCCGACAGGGGCTATGGCTACACCTTC. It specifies CASSTPDRGYGYTF.